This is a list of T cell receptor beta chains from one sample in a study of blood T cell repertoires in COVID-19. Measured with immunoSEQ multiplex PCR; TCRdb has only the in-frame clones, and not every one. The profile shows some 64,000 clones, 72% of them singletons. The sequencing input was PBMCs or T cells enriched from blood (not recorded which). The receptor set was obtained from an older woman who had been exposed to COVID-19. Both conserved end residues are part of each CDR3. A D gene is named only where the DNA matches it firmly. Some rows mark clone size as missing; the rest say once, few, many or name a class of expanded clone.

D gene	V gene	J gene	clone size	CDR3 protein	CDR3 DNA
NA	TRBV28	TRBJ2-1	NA	CASSFFDRGEQFF	TGTGCCAGCAGCTTCTTCGATCGGGGGGAGCAGTTCTTC
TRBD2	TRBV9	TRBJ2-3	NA	CASSVVTSGTDTQYF	TGTGCCAGCAGCGTAGTGACTAGCGGCACAGATACGCAGTATTTT
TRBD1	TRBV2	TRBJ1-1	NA	CASSATGGEAFF	TGTGCCAGCAGTGCGACAGGGGGTGAAGCTTTCTTT
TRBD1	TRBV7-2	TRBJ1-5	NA	CASRTGGGSNQPQHF	TGTGCCAGCAGAACAGGGGGTGGGAGCAATCAGCCCCAGCATTTT
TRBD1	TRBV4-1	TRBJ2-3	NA	CASSQAFRTGKSDTQYF	TGCGCCAGCAGCCAAGCATTCCGGACAGGGAAGTCAGATACGCAGTATTTT
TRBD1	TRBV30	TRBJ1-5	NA	CAWSFGTGVNQPQHF	TGTGCCTGGAGTTTCGGGACAGGGGTCAATCAGCCCCAGCATTTT
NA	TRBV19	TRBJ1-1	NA	CASRKSQGGTEAFF	TGTGCCAGTAGAAAATCACAAGGAGGCACTGAAGCTTTCTTT
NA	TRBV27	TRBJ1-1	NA	CASSLSQSGSEAFF	TGTGCCAGCAGTTTGAGCCAGTCGGGGTCTGAAGCTTTCTTT
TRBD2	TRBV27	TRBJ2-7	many	CASSLSDSGSPYEQYF	TGTGCCAGCAGTTTATCGGATAGCGGGAGCCCCTACGAGCAGTACTTC
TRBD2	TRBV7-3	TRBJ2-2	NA	CASSLGGGLAGRNTGELFF	TGTGCCAGCAGCTTGGGTGGCGGACTAGCGGGGAGGAACACCGGGGAGCTGTTTTTT
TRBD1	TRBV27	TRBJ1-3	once	CASSHRGAGNTIYF	TGTGCCAGCAGTCACAGGGGAGCTGGAAACACCATATATTTT
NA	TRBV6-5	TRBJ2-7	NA	CATKGTLPYEQYF	TGTGCCACTAAAGGGACTTTGCCCTACGAGCAGTACTTC
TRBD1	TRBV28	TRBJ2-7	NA	CAVDGDRSYEQYF	TGTGCCGTGGATGGGGACAGATCTTACGAGCAGTACTTC
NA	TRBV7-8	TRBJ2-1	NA	CASSLRGHSTNEQFF	TGTGCCAGCAGCTTAAGGGGACACAGCACCAATGAGCAGTTCTTC
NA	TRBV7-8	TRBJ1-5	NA	CASSFFGGRDQPQHF	TGTGCCAGCAGCTTCTTTGGAGGACGCGACCAGCCCCAGCATTTT
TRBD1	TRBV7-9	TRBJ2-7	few	CASSVGTGVHEQYF	TGTGCCAGCAGCGTAGGGACAGGGGTCCACGAGCAGTACTTC
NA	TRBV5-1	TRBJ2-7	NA	CASSLAVGVSEQYF	TGCGCCAGCAGCTTGGCCGTGGGCGTCTCCGAGCAGTACTTC
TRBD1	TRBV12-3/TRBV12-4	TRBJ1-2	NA	CASSLGGTGPVTF	TGTGCCAGCAGTTTAGGTGGGACAGGGCCAGTGACCTTC
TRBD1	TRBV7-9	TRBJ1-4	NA	CASSSNRGRATNEKLFF	TGTGCCAGCAGCTCCAACAGGGGACGGGCGACTAATGAAAAACTGTTTTTT
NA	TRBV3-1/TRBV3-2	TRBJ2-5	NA	CASSQMRGNQETQYF	TGTGCCAGCAGCCAGATGCGCGGAAACCAAGAGACCCAGTACTTC
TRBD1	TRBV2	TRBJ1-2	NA	CASSEDRVGGYTF	TGTGCCAGCAGTGAGGACAGGGTTGGGGGCTACACCTTC
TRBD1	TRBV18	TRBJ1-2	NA	CASSPDRASGYTF	TGTGCCAGCTCACCGGACAGGGCTTCTGGCTACACCTTC
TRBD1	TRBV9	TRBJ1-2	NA	CASSVQGGAYGYTF	TGTGCCAGCAGCGTACAGGGGGGAGCCTATGGCTACACCTTC
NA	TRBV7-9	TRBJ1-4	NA	CASSSNSVVATNEKLFF	TGTGCCAGCAGCTCAAACAGTGTAGTAGCAACTAATGAAAAACTGTTTTTT
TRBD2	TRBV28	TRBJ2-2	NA	CASTLWAGGGTGELFF	TGTGCCAGCACCCTTTGGGCGGGAGGGGGAACCGGGGAGCTGTTTTTT
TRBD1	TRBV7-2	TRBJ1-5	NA	CASSSGDRDNQPQHF	TGTGCCAGCAGCTCCGGGGACAGGGACAATCAGCCCCAGCATTTT
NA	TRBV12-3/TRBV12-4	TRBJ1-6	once	CASSLQGGSPLHF	TGTGCCAGCAGCCTACAGGGAGGGTCACCCCTCCACTTT
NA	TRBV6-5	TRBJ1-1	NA	CASSLGGVPWAEAFF	TGTGCCAGCAGCCTAGGGGGGGTCCCATGGGCTGAAGCTTTCTTT
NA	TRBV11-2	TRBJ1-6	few	CASSLGGGSPLHF	TGTGCCAGCAGCTTAGGGGGAGGTTCACCCCTCCACTTT
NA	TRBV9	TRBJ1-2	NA	CASSVGQGREGYTF	TGTGCCAGCAGCGTAGGGCAGGGGAGGGAAGGCTACACCTTC
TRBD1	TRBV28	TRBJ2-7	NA	CASRIPGQTYEQYF	TGTGCCAGCAGAATACCGGGACAGACCTACGAGCAGTACTTC
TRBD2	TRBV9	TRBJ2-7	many	CASSPGLAGVIEQYF	TGTGCCAGCAGCCCCGGACTAGCGGGAGTGATCGAGCAGTACTTC
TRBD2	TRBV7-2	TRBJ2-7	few	CASSPRTSDGNEQYF	TGTGCCAGCAGCCCTCGGACTAGCGACGGCAACGAGCAGTACTTC
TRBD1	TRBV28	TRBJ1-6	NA	CASSPATGTNSPLHF	TGTGCCAGCAGTCCGGCGACAGGGACAAATTCACCCCTCCACTTT
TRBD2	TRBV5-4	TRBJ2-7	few	CASSPWTSGYEQYF	TGTGCCAGCAGCCCGTGGACTAGCGGCTACGAGCAGTACTTC
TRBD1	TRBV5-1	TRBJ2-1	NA	CASSLGDSAYNEQFF	TGCGCCAGCAGCTTGGGGGACAGTGCCTACAATGAGCAGTTCTTC
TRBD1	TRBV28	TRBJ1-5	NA	CASSPYFVGQGGINQPQHF	TGTGCCAGCAGTCCCTATTTTGTGGGACAGGGGGGTATCAATCAGCCCCAGCATTTT
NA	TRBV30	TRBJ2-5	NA	CAWSVRDTETQYF	TGTGCCTGGAGTGTACGTGACACGGAGACCCAGTACTTC
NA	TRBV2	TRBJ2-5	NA	CASRGEAGETQYF	TGTGCCAGCAGGGGGGAGGCAGGGGAGACCCAGTACTTC
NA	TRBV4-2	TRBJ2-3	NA	CASSQAGVTDTQYF	TGTGCCAGCAGCCAAGCGGGGGTCACAGATACGCAGTATTTT
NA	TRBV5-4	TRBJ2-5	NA	CASSLSPDWGETQYF	TGTGCCAGCAGCTTGAGCCCGGACTGGGGAGAGACCCAGTACTTC
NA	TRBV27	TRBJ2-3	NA	CASSLGGSVDTQYF	TGTGCCAGCAGTTTAGGAGGGTCGGTTGATACGCAGTATTTT
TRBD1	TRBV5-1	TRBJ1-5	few	CASSLEPGGNQPQHF	TGCGCCAGCAGCTTGGAGCCAGGGGGAAATCAGCCCCAGCATTTT
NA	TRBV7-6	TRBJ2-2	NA	CASSLAGASTGELFF	TGTGCCAGCAGCTTAGCGGGGGCCAGCACCGGGGAGCTGTTTTTT
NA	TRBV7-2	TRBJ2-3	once	CASSLTSRGTQYF	TGTGCCAGCAGCTTAACTTCTAGGGGTACGCAGTATTTT
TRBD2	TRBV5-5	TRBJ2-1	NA	CASSRGGWNEQFF	TGTGCCAGCAGCCGGGGAGGGTGGAATGAGCAGTTCTTC
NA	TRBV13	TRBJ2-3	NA	CASSFGVAVTDTQYF	TGTGCCAGCAGCTTCGGAGTAGCGGTCACAGATACGCAGTATTTT
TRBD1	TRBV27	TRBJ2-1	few	CASRDRGNEQFF	TGTGCCAGCCGGGACAGGGGGAATGAGCAGTTCTTC
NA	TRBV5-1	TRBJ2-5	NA	CASSFGGEETQYF	TGCGCCAGCAGCTTCGGCGGGGAAGAGACCCAGTACTTC
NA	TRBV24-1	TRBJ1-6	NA	CATSERQNSPLHF	TGTGCCACCAGTGAACGACAGAATTCACCCCTCCACTTT
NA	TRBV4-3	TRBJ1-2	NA	CASSQDLGGDYGYTF	TGCGCCAGCAGCCAAGACCTAGGGGGAGATTATGGCTACACCTTC
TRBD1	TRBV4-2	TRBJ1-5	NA	CASSQDSGGIQPQHF	TGTGCCAGCAGCCAAGATTCAGGGGGCATTCAGCCCCAGCATTTT
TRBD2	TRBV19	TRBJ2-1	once	CATRLAGHNEQFF	TGTGCCACACGACTAGCGGGGCACAATGAGCAGTTCTTC
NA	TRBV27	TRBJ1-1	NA	CASSQTRGNTEAFF	TGTGCCAGCAGTCAAACCAGGGGGAACACTGAAGCTTTCTTT
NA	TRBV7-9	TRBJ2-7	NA	CATGGPDEQYF	TGTGCCACTGGGGGCCCAGATGAGCAGTACTTC